These T cell receptor beta chains were read from a single sample in a study of shared clonotypes between healthy human individuals. Repertoires were generated with immunoSEQ multiplex PCR, while TCRdb's copy carries only in-frame clones and drops some. This table has 1.5 million to 1.9 million clones, around 98% appearing once. Source material: naive CD4+ T cells sorted from blood. Every receptor here comes from a young man in good health. The CDR3 runs from the conserved cysteine through the conserved F or W. D genes are given only for firm matches. Size is stated for part of the rows, as once, few or many counts, or as a class when the clone is expanded.

V	J	D	size	DNA	CDR3
TRBV2	TRBJ2-7	.	.	TGTGCCAGCAGTGTAATAAGTGTTGGACGCGGGCAGTACTTC	CASSVISVGRGQYF
TRBV5-5	TRBJ2-2	TRBD2	.	TGTGCCAGCGTGGGCGGGAGTCTCACCGGGGAGCTGTTTTTT	CASVGGSLTGELFF
TRBV6-1	TRBJ2-3	TRBD1	.	TGTGCCAGCAGTGAGAGGGGACAGACCGATACGCAGTATTTT	CASSERGQTDTQYF
TRBV5-1	TRBJ2-7	TRBD1	.	TGCGCCAGCAGCTTGGGACAGGGCCTCTTTACCTACGAGCAGTACTTC	CASSLGQGLFTYEQYF
TRBV28	TRBJ2-7	TRBD2	.	TGTGCCAGCCGGACTAGCATCACCTACGAGCAGTACTTC	CASRTSITYEQYF
TRBV7-7	TRBJ2-5	.	.	TGTGCTAGCAGCTTAGACGGGGAATTCGAGACCCAGTACTTC	CASSLDGEFETQYF
TRBV29-1	TRBJ2-5	.	.	TGCAGCGGGGGGATGCAAGAGACCCAGTACTTC	CSGGMQETQYF
TRBV7-2	TRBJ2-1	.	.	TGTGCCAGCACCGCCAGAGTAGTGGGGGAAAGTGAGCAGTTCTTC	CASTARVVGESEQFF
TRBV5-1	TRBJ1-2	.	.	TGCGCCAGCAGCTTGGTACTTGCGAGAACGCACTATGGCTACACCTTC	CASSLVLARTHYGYTF
TRBV30	TRBJ1-4	.	.	TGTGCCTGGAGTGTACTAGGGAATGAAAAACTGTTTTTT	CAWSVLGNEKLFF
TRBV10-1	TRBJ2-7	.	.	TGCGCCAATTCGTCCATTAGACACCACTACGAGCAGTACTTC	CANSSIRHHYEQYF
TRBV4-1	TRBJ2-1	TRBD2	.	TGCGCCAGCAGCCAAGAGATGTGGGGCGGGGGGTTCTACAATGAGCAGTTCTTC	CASSQEMWGGGFYNEQFF
TRBV2	TRBJ2-3	.	once	TGTGCCAGCAGTCTCAACCCAGATACGCAGTATTTT	CASSLNPDTQYF
TRBV28	TRBJ2-3	.	once	TGTGCCAGCAGCCGCCCAGGGTCTGGGGTCCGAAGCACAGATACGCAGTATTTT	CASSRPGSGVRSTDTQYF